This TCR beta chain was obtained from a study of cytomegalovirus exposure and HLA in healthy donors. PCR used 60 Vbeta primers and 13 Jbeta primers. The table came from immunoSEQ multiplex PCR; TCRdb's copy has only in-frame clones and leaves some out. The repertoire consists of 60,000 to 70,000 clones, with around four fifths occurring once and the leading ten covering roughly 5%. For this clone: Its antigen remains unidentified.

The CDR3 consists of 16 residues. The ends were cut back, 2 bases at V and 6 bases at J, with 17 bases in the middle. CDR1 SGHTA and CDR2 FQGTGA come from the germline V gene. Findings and limits, study-wide: The presence/absence work took it that sequencing depth was about the same across donors. Among TCR beta chains, those listed as cytomegalovirus-associated numbered fewer than 200.

This chain uses TRBV7-3 with TRBJ2-1, with TRBD1 as a possible D gene (6 bases). The clonotype was recovered from a male donor in good health and CMV-seropositive. The sequenced sample consisted of PBMCs. The CDR3 sequence: CASSLQGGHSSNEQFF. For the CDR3, the DNA is TGTGCCAGCAGCTTACAAGGGGGACACAGCTCCAATGAGCAGTTCTTC.